The TCR beta chain described here comes from a study of a mutant IDH1 vaccine in newly diagnosed glioma (dated by TCRdb to about 2021). Regarding the study in general: Patients received eight vaccinations in weeks 1, 3, 5, 7, 11, 15, 19 and 23, corresponding to visits V03 through V10. Peripheral blood samples were drawn at six visits, namely V03 (baseline), V05, V07, V10, V12 and V13. In the chemotherapy-containing groups, vaccination started alongside temozolomide cycles, whereas in patients who had radiotherapy alone it started 4-6 weeks after radiotherapy. For exploratory analyses, 25 to 30 treated patients had longitudinal TCRB deep sequencing done wherever samples were available. Of the roughly 32 patients who were treated, 62.5% were male and approximately 40% were female, and the mean age was about 40 years. Prior to enrollment, patients had been given standard therapy consisting of radiotherapy alone, temozolomide alone, or radiochemotherapy with temozolomide, with the combination given to most patients.

The method behind the library was the immunoSEQ multiplex PCR assay. Rearranged TCR beta chain sequences were amplified using the hsTCRB Kit according to the manufacturer's protocol. Sequencing of TCRB libraries was carried out on an Illumina MiSeq. As for the original processing: The proprietary platform of the kit vendor was used for demultiplexing, trimming and gene mapping. Not all clones reach the TCRdb copy of this immuneACCESS table, which keeps in-frame sequences only. Checked studies attribute under half of the gap to unresolved V genes and leave the rest unexplained. V, J and clone size are taken as reported in that table, and D and trimming were inferred from the DNA itself. The sample has about 64,000 clones on record, roughly 83% of them singletons. The ten largest clones capture approximately 9% of the sample. This specimen's time point label, per the study, means: week 11, during vaccination. Every vaccine dose consisted of 300 ug of a 20-mer mutant IDH1 peptide in Montanide, administered subcutaneously together with topical imiquimod. Newly diagnosed WHO grade 3 or 4 IDH1-mutant astrocytomas showing loss of nuclear ATRX were present in the donors. The samples were drawn from NOA16, a multicentre, single-arm, open-label phase I trial in Germany that tested a mutant IDH1 peptide vaccine in humans for the first time. Genomic DNA for TCRB sequencing was extracted from EDTA blood using the DNeasy Blood and Tissue Kit.

The full study reports these points: It was noted by the authors that analyses of patient blood samples could not be reproduced owing to sample limitations. Pseudoprogression seemed to be unrelated to changes in the top peripheral T cell clonotypes found by TCRB sequencing. Immune responses induced by the vaccine were seen in over 90% of patients across multiple MHC alleles. Availability determined which PBMC samples were chosen for TCRB deep sequencing.

Trimming costs V 0 bases and J 5 bases, and their ends lie 11 bases apart. CDR1 SGHRS and CDR2 YFSETQ are derived from the germline V gene. Reading from cysteine to phenylalanine, the CDR3 counts 14 amino acids. CDR3 DNA is the only sequence kept; it has 42 bases, read in frame from the first base. About this clone: Its antigen is unknown. Base qualities are not provided; no much larger clone lies one nucleotide away.

The sequenced sample was PBMCs, obtained from a glioma patient whose treatment included an IDH1 peptide vaccine. The rearrangement joined TRBV5-1 to TRBJ1-1, with TRBD1 as a weak D call on 5 bases. This receptor was obtained from a woman in her 50s with glioma. Read as DNA, the sequence is TGCGCCAGCAGCTTGGGGCAGGGATGGACTGAAGCTTTCTTT. Its protein product is CASSLGQGWTEAFF.